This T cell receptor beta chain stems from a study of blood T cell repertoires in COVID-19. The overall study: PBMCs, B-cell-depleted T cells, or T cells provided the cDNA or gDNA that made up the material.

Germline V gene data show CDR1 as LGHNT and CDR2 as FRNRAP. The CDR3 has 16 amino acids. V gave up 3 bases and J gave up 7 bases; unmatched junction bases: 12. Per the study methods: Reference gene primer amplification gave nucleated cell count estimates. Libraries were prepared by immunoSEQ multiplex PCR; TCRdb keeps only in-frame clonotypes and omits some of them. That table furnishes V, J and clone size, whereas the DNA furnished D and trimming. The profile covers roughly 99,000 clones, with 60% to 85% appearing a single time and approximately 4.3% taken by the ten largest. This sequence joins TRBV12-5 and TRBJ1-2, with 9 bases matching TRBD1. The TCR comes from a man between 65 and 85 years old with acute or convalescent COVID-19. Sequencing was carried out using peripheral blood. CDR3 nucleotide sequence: TGTGCTAGTGGTTTAGATACCGGGACAGGGAGAGGTGGCTACACCTTC. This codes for CASGLDTGTGRGGYTF.